The 32 T cell receptor beta chains below come from one sample, sequenced in a study of blood T cells in healthy people across ages. Sample-barcoded 5' priming and a J-beta primer mix drove a second PCR of about 6 to 11 cycles. A single record per CDR3 protein comes from TCRdb applying MiXCR to the 5' RACE reads. The table includes approximately 780,000 distinct CDR3 sequences, approximately 24% detected once. These same data were also listed under a study on T cells of mothers and their children.

Sequenced sample: blood. The receptors were sampled from a boy under 18 in good health.

This clonotype was counted a few times. The V call is TRBV7-2, the J call TRBJ2-1; 7 bases line up with TRBD2. The end of the DNA is better explained by TRBJ2-5, so the J call may be wrong. Looked up from germline, CDR1 is SGHTA and CDR2 is FQGNSA. The CDR3 is made up of 16 amino acids. The CDR3 reads CASSSGGGLSSKTQYF. CDR3 DNA: TGTGCCAGCAGCTCGGGGGGAGGGCTCTCATCGAAGACCCAGTACTTC.

The chain joins TRBV10-3 to TRBJ1-2; 9 bases fit TRBD1. There are 17 residues in the CDR3. The germline V gene encodes CDR1 ENHRY and CDR2 SYGVKD. Trimming took 4 bases from V and 4 from J; bases not matched to a gene: 13. The CDR3 sequence: CAISGSPPDRGSYGYTF. In nucleotides, the CDR3 is TGTGCCATCAGTGGGTCCCCTCCGGACAGGGGATCCTATGGCTACACCTTC.

The chain couples TRBV27 to TRBJ2-2; weak D call: TRBD2 (5 bases). Germline CDR1 and CDR2: MNHEY and SMNVEV (reference sequence). The CDR3 spans 19 residues. V was trimmed by 2 bases and J by 1 base, leaving 20 bases between them. The CDR3 sequence is CASSLDVYGVALNTGELFF. The CDR3 nucleotides are TGTGCCAGCAGTTTAGACGTTTACGGGGTGGCCCTGAACACCGGGGAGCTGTTTTTT.

The DNA of the CDR3 is TGTGCCAGCAGGGGGGCACAGGGTGAAAAACTGTTTTTT. Amino acid sequence: CASRGAQGEKLFF. The chain links TRBV27 to TRBJ1-4, with D tentatively TRBD1 (6 bases). Trimming pared 6 bases from V and 7 bases from J, leaving 12 bases between. Germline V gene lookup returns CDR1 MNHEY and CDR2 SMNVEV (reference sequence). CDR3 size: 13 residues.

The chain carries TRBV28 and TRBJ2-3, with D perhaps matching TRBD1 (5 bases). The germline V gene has CDR1 MDHEN and CDR2 SYDVKM. The V and J ends lost 4 bases and 11 bases respectively, with 13 bases between them. This CDR3 is 12 amino acids long. Here the CDR3 DNA reads TGTGCCAGCAGTTCCCCTACTCAGGGGCAGTATTTT. It yields the protein CASSSPTQGQYF. Drawing the rest from reference TRBV28 and TRBJ2-3, the complete variable domain is DVKVTQSSRYLVKRTGEKVFLECVQDMDHENMFWYRQDPGLGLRLIYFSYDVKMKEKGDIPEGYSVSREKKERFSLILESASTNQTSMYLCASSSPTQGQYFGPGTRLTVL.

This clonotype was counted between two and nine times. This chain uses TRBV12-3 or TRBV12-4 with TRBJ2-1; D is undetermined. The CDR3 spans 12 residues. V dropped 6 bases and J dropped 4 bases, with 7 bases sitting between them. CDR3 sequence (DNA): TGTGCCAGCAGCTTCATGTACAATGAGCAGTTCTTC. This gives the protein CASSFMYNEQFF.

The chain employs TRBV6-1 and TRBJ2-5; D remains unclear. This CDR3 region has 10 residues. Trimming took off 9 bases at V and 4 bases at J, with 6 bases between the two ends. Germline CDR1 MNHNS, CDR2 SASEGT. CDR3 nucleotides: TGTGCCAGTCAACGAGAGACCCAGTACTTC. Its protein is CASQRETQYF.

This clonotype has only one observation. V gene TRBV5-1 combines with J gene TRBJ2-2; 11 nucleotides agree with TRBD2. The CDR3 is 15 residues long. V trimming: 4 bases; J trimming: 7 bases; junction bases outside the gene matches: 6. Germline CDR1 is SGHRS and CDR2 is YFSETQ. In nucleotides, the CDR3 is TGCGCCAGCAGCCTGGAACTAGCGGGGGACGGGGAGCTGTTTTTT. Translation gives CASSLELAGDGELFF.

V and J are TRBV20-1 and TRBJ2-5; D possibly uses TRBD1 or TRBD2 (5 bases each). The CDR3 has 15 residues. CDR1 and CDR2 (germline): DFQATT, SNEGSKA (reference sequence). V was clipped by 6 bases and J by 1 base, with 18 bases between them. DNA for the CDR3: TGCAGTGCCATCAAAACTGGGGGAATCCAAGAGACCCAGTACTTC. Encoded protein: CSAIKTGGIQETQYF.

There are many counts of this clonotype. The chain has TRBV12-3 or TRBV12-4 and TRBJ2-7; D may be TRBD2 (6 bases). The V end lost 2 bases, the J end lost 3 bases, and 11 bases lay between the germline ends. CDR3 length equals 14 residues. The CDR3 DNA is TGTGCCAGCAGTTTAAGTAGGGGAGGCTACGAGCAGTACTTC. Amino acids: CASSLSRGGYEQYF.

This clonotype was observed many times. The chain joins TRBV24-1 to TRBJ2-5; D could derive from TRBD1 or TRBD2 (5 bases each). In germline, CDR1 is KGHDR, CDR2 SFDVKD. V lost 4 bases, J lost 3 bases, and 11 bases lay in between. The CDR3 has 14 amino acids. CDR3 DNA: TGTGCCACCAGTGAAGCCGGGACGGAAGAGACCCAGTACTTC. This gives the protein CATSEAGTEETQYF.

The CDR3 region is CASSSGTGMGNGYF. CDR3 DNA sequence: TGTGCCAGCAGTTCCGGGACAGGAATGGGTAATGGGTACTTC. The rearrangement uses TRBV12-3 or TRBV12-4 and TRBJ2-5, with 8 positions matching TRBD1. Trimming took 4 bases from V and 13 from J; bases not matched to a gene: 14. This CDR3 region has 14 residues.

This clonotype was detected only a few times. The chain joins TRBV5-1 to TRBJ2-5; D is ambiguous. The CDR3 is 17 amino acids. V dropped 0 bases and J dropped 2 bases, with 17 bases sitting between them. Looked up from germline, CDR1 is SGHRS and CDR2 is YFSETQ. The CDR3 DNA reads as TGCGCCAGCAGCTTGGCTTCTTCGAGTCGATTTCAAGAGACCCAGTACTTC. Its translation: CASSLASSSRFQETQYF.

Only a few counts were recorded for this clonotype. V is TRBV20-1 and J is TRBJ2-2, with 11 positions matching TRBD2. With 1 base clipped from V and 3 bases from J, the junction kept 10 bases outside the gene matches. CDR3 size: 18 residues. Germline V lookup: CDR1 DFQATT, CDR2 SNEGSKA (reference sequence). The CDR3 loop reads CSARAPNLAGGYTGELFF. The CDR3 DNA follows: TGCAGTGCTAGAGCCCCAAATCTAGCGGGAGGATACACCGGGGAGCTGTTTTTT.

There are a few counts of this clonotype. This chain links TRBV13 with TRBJ2-6; D may be TRBD2 (7 bases). This CDR3 spans 18 amino acids. Germline values: CDR1 PRHDT, CDR2 FYEKMQ (reference sequence). V lost 6 bases and J 0 bases, leaving 18 bases between the germline ends. CDR3 sequence reads: CASRTRGGAPSGANVLTF. In DNA, the CDR3 is TGTGCCAGCAGAACCAGGGGAGGGGCCCCCTCTGGGGCCAACGTCCTGACTTTC.

The chain has TRBV7-2 and TRBJ2-7; 11 bases map to TRBD2. There are 16 residues in the CDR3. Germline V lookup: CDR1 SGHTA, CDR2 FQGNSA. V was clipped by 5 bases and J by 1 base; unmatched bases: 7. DNA of the CDR3: TGTGCCAGCAGCGCCACCGGGACTAGCGGTTCCTACGAGCAGTACTTC. Translating it yields CASSATGTSGSYEQYF.

The chain carries TRBV10-3 and TRBJ2-7; TRBD1 matches at 8 bases. The CDR3 has 16 amino acids. Germline-derived CDR1 and CDR2 are ENHRY and SYGVKD. With V trimmed by 8 bases and J by 5 bases, 17 bases remained unmatched. CDR3 residues: CAIGTRAAGGFNEQYF. The CDR3 region has the DNA TGTGCCATCGGAACCAGAGCCGCAGGGGGCTTCAACGAGCAGTACTTC.

The rearrangement joins TRBV2 to TRBJ2-6; no definite D call. Trimming stripped 0 bases from V and 2 bases from J, with 8 bases between. From germline, CDR1 is SNHLY and CDR2 FYNNEI. The CDR3 spans 16 residues. The chain's CDR3 is CASSEAASTGANVLTF. The DNA for the CDR3 is TGTGCCAGCAGTGAAGCGGCGTCCACTGGGGCCAACGTCCTGACTTTC. The variable domain in full, completed from reference TRBV2 and TRBJ2-6, reads EPEVTQTPSHQVTQMGQEVILRCVPISNHLYFYWYRQILGQKVEFLVSFYNNEISEKSEIFDDQFSVERPDGSNFTLKIRSTKLEDSAMYFCASSEAASTGANVLTFGAGSRLTVL.

The J gene is TRBJ2-5, the V gene TRBV7-9; weak D call: TRBD2 (5 bases). V was shortened by 4 bases and J by 5 bases, with 14 bases between the two germline ends. From germline, CDR1 is SEHNR and CDR2 FQNEAQ (reference sequence). CDR3 length: 14 residues. The CDR3 loop reads CASSSGGRGETQYF. Here the CDR3 DNA reads TGTGCCAGCAGCTCCGGAGGAAGAGGGGAGACCCAGTACTTC.

The rearrangement uses TRBV27 and TRBJ1-2; D might be TRBD1 (5 bases). The CDR3 covers 12 residues. Germline V gene sequence: CDR1 MNHEY, CDR2 SMNVEV (reference sequence). V dropped 6 bases and J dropped 5 bases, with 10 bases sitting between them. The CDR3 DNA follows: TGTGCCAGCAGGGATCCAGGGTATGGCTACACCTTC. Its protein product is CASRDPGYGYTF.

This clonotype has only a few counts. The chain joins TRBV28 to TRBJ2-7; no definite D call. The CDR3 is 14 amino acids. V lost 2 bases, J lost 3 bases, and 11 bases lay in between. Germline assignment: CDR1 MDHEN and CDR2 SYDVKM. CDR3 nucleotides: TGTGCCAGCAGTTTACCCGGTTTCATCTACGAGCAGTACTTC. Translating it yields CASSLPGFIYEQYF.

This clonotype was counted once. The genes are TRBV7-6 and TRBJ2-5; weak D call: TRBD1 (6 bases). V lost 2 bases and J 5 bases, leaving 15 bases between the germline ends. Looked up from germline, CDR1 is SGHVS and CDR2 is FNYEAQ. The CDR3 has 15 amino acids. Here the CDR3 reads CASSLPSRGPETQYF. DNA for the CDR3: TGTGCCAGCAGCTTACCCTCCAGGGGCCCGGAGACCCAGTACTTC. Combining the CDR3 with reference TRBV7-6 and TRBJ2-5 gives the whole variable domain GAGVSQSPRYKVTKRGQDVALRCDPISGHVSLYWYRQALGQGPEFLTYFNYEAQQDKSGLPNDRFSAERPEGSISTLTIQRTEQRDSAMYRCASSLPSRGPETQYFGPGTRLLVL.

The table lists this clonotype with a few counts. This rearrangement joins TRBV9 to TRBJ1-2, with a weak D call TRBD1 (6 bases). The ends were cut back, 0 bases at V and 6 bases at J, with 15 bases in the middle. CDR3 size: 15 residues. Germline loops: CDR1 SGDLS, CDR2 YYNGEE. This chain's CDR3 is CASSVEGSGGDGYTF. CDR3 nucleotide sequence: TGTGCCAGCAGCGTAGAGGGTTCTGGGGGCGATGGCTACACCTTC.

A few counts support this clonotype. This chain uses TRBV10-3 with TRBJ1-3, with 7 nucleotides matching TRBD1. The CDR3 runs to 15 residues. The V gene's germline CDR1 is ENHRY and CDR2 SYGVKD. CDR3 sequence reads: CALRGVTDSGNTIYF. For the CDR3, the DNA is TGTGCTCTCAGGGGGGTAACTGACTCTGGAAACACCATATATTTT.

This rearrangement joins TRBV7-9 to TRBJ1-6; D unclear. Germline-derived CDR1 and CDR2 are SEHNR and FQNEAQ (reference sequence). V gave up 1 base and J gave up 2 bases, with 15 bases separating them. The CDR3 contains 18 residues. This CDR3 reads CASSLVTPGTPYNSPLHF. The CDR3 DNA reads as TGTGCCAGCAGCTTAGTAACCCCTGGCACCCCCTATAATTCACCCCTCCACTTT.

The chain is built from TRBV6-4 and TRBJ1-5; D might be TRBD1 (5 bases). The CDR3 is made up of 16 amino acids. V lost 7 bases to trimming and J lost 1 base, with 17 bases between them. CDR1 MRHNA and CDR2 SNTAGT come from the germline V gene. The CDR3 sequence is CASKERGGLSNQPQHF. CDR3 sequence (DNA): TGTGCCAGCAAGGAACGGGGGGGTCTAAGCAATCAGCCCCAGCATTTT.

The DNA for the CDR3 is TGTGCCAGCAGCCGTGAACCTGCCGGGGAGCTGTTTTTT. It yields the protein CASSREPAGELFF. The chain joins TRBV13 to TRBJ2-2, with no clear D. The CDR3 length is 13 residues. The germline V and J ends were trimmed by 5 bases and 6 bases, with 10 bases remaining between them. Looked up from germline, CDR1 is PRHDT and CDR2 is FYEKMQ (reference sequence).

V gene TRBV15 combines with J gene TRBJ2-3, with 12 bases lining up with TRBD2. Per germline, CDR1 LNHNV and CDR2 YYDKDF (reference sequence). This CDR3 has 16 residues. The V gene end was trimmed by 4 bases and the J gene end by 6 bases; junction bases not matched to a gene: 8. The CDR3 here is CATSKKTSGGVDTQYF. In nucleotides, the CDR3 is TGTGCCACCAGCAAAAAGACTAGCGGGGGTGTGGATACGCAGTATTTT.

This clonotype was seen only a few times. The chain is built from TRBV12-5 and TRBJ1-2, with a tentative D call TRBD1 (5 bases). Trimming cost V 1 base and J 3 bases, with 6 bases left between them. Germline CDR1 is LGHNT and CDR2 is FRNRAP. This CDR3 is built from 13 residues. CDR3: CASGLEGYYGYTF. Written as DNA, the CDR3 is TGTGCTAGTGGTTTGGAGGGGTACTATGGCTACACCTTC.

V gene TRBV9 combines with J gene TRBJ2-5; D is perhaps TRBD1 or TRBD2 (6 bases each). The CDR3 is 13 residues long. Germline V gene data show CDR1 as SGDLS and CDR2 as YYNGEE. Trimming removed 3 bases from V and 8 bases from J, with 14 bases in between. CDR3 coding DNA: TGTGCCAGCAGCGGGCAAGGGGGGATTACCCAGTACTTC. Translated, it gives CASSGQGGITQYF. Supplemented by reference TRBV9 and TRBJ2-5, the full variable domain reads DSGVTQTPKHLITATGQRVTLRCSPRSGDLSVYWYQQSLDQGLQFLIQYYNGEERAKGNILERFSAQQFPDLHSELNLSSLELGDSALYFCASSGQGGITQYFGPGTRLLVL.

A few counts support this clonotype. The chain employs TRBV12-5 and TRBJ1-5, with D maybe TRBD1 (6 bases). CDR3 length: 15 amino acids. CDR1 is LGHNT, CDR2 FRNRAP, per germline. Trimming shortened V by 6 bases and J by 2 bases, and 14 bases separated the two germline ends. Written as DNA, the CDR3 is TGTGCTAGTGGACCGACAGGAGTCGGCAATCAGCCCCAGCATTTT. Protein: CASGPTGVGNQPQHF.

Only a few counts were recorded for this clonotype. One junction end disagrees with the germline gene, perhaps due to a read error. V and J are TRBV10-3 and TRBJ2-3; 7 nucleotides line up with TRBD2. Looked up from germline, CDR1 is ENHRY and CDR2 is SYGVKD. The CDR3 runs to 16 residues. This chain's CDR3 is CTISGPPSGSTDTQYF. DNA of the CDR3: TGTACCATCAGTGGGCCGCCTAGCGGTAGCACAGATACGCAGTATTTT.